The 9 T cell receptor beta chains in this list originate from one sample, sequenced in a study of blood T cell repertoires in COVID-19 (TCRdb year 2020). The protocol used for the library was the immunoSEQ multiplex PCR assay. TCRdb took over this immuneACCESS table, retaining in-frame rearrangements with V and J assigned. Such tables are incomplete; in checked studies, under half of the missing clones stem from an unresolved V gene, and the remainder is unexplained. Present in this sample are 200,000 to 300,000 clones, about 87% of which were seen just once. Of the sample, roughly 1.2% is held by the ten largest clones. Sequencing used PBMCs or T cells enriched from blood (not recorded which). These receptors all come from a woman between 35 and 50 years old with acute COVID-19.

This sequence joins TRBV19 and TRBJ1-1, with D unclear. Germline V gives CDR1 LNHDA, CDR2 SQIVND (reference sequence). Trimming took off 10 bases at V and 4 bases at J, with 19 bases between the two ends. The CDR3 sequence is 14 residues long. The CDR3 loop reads CATTLEGSVTEAFF. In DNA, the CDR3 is TGTGCCACCACTTTGGAGGGAAGTGTCACTGAAGCTTTCTTT.

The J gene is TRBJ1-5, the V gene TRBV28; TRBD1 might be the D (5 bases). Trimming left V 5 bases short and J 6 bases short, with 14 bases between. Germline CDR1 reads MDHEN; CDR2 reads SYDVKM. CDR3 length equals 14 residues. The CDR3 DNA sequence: TGTGCCAGCAGTCTACCAGGGTTGTCTCAGCCCCAGCATTTT. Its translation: CASSLPGLSQPQHF.

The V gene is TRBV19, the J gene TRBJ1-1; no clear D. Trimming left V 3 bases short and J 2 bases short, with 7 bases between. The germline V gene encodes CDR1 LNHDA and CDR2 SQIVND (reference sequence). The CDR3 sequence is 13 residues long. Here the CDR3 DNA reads TGTGCCAGTAGTATCGTCCGTAACACTGAAGCTTTCTTT. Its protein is CASSIVRNTEAFF.

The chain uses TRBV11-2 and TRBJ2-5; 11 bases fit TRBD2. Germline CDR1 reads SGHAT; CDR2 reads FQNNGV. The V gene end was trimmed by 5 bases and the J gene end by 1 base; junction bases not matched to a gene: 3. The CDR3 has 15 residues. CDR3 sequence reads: CASSPSGRFQETQYF. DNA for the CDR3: TGTGCCAGCAGCCCTAGCGGGAGGTTCCAAGAGACCCAGTACTTC. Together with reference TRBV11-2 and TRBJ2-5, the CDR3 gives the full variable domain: EAGVAQSPRYKIIEKRQSVAFWCNPISGHATLYWYQQILGQGPKLLIQFQNNGVVDDSQLPKDRFSAERLKGVDSTLKIQPAKLEDSAVYLCASSPSGRFQETQYFGPGTRLLVL.

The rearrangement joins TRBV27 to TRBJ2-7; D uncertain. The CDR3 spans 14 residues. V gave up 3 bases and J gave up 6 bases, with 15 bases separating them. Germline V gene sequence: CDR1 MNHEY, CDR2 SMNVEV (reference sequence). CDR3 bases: TGTGCCAGCAGTTTTGCCGGGTCCTTTTTCGAGCAGTACTTC. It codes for CASSFAGSFFEQYF.

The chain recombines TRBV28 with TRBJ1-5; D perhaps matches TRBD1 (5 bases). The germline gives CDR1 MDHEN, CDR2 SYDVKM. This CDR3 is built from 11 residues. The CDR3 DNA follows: TGTGCGGCGGGGCCCTATCAGCCCCAGCATTTT. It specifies CAAGPYQPQHF.

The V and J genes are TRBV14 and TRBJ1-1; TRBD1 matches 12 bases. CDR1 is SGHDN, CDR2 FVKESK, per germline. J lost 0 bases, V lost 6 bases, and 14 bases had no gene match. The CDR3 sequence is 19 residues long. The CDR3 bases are TGTGCCAGCAGTCACATTGTAGGGACAGGGGGCGCAATGAACACTGAAGCTTTCTTT. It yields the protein CASSHIVGTGGAMNTEAFF.

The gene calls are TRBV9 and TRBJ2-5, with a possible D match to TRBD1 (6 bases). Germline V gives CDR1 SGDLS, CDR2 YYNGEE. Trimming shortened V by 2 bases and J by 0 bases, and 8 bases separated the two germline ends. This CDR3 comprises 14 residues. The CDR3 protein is CASSVEGDQETQYF. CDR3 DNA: TGTGCCAGCAGCGTCGAGGGGGACCAAGAGACCCAGTACTTC.

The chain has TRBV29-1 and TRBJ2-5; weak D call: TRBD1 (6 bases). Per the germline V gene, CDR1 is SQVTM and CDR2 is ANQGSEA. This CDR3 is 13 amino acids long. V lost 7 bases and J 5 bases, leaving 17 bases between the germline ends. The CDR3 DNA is TGCAGCGCAGAAGGACAGTCCCGGGAGACCCAGTACTTC. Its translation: CSAEGQSRETQYF.